This T cell receptor (beta chain) comes out of a study of STAT3 mutations in large granular lymphocyte leukemia. Study-level findings and limits: Sampling intervals varied between patients and samples. At least one immunodominant TCR beta clonotype appeared in every T-cell large granular lymphocyte leukemia patient.

The ends were cut back, 4 bases at V and 4 bases at J, with 12 bases in the middle. Germline V gene sequence: CDR1 SGHRS, CDR2 YFSETQ. CDR3 length equals 14 residues. In regard to this clone: Antigen specificity is unknown.

Clones were read by immunoSEQ multiplex PCR, and TCRdb kept only the in-frame ones, dropping some. This sample has around 3,200 clones; roughly 90% occur once, and the top ten carry 35% to 55%. Source material: peripheral blood mononuclear cells. V is TRBV5-1 and J is TRBJ2-1, with D perhaps TRBD1 (6 bases). This sequence originates from a man between 35 and 55 years old with T-cell large granular lymphocyte leukemia. Some clones in this sample may be carry-over from other donors' samples. Here the CDR3 DNA reads TGCGCCAGCAGCCAGGGGACCCTTTACAATGAGCAGTTCTTC. Its translation: CASSQGTLYNEQFF.